This T cell receptor (beta chain) was sequenced for a study of OX40 agonist ivuxolimab in advanced cancers. Overall study results and limits: At doses 0.1 to 3.0 mg/kg, CD4+ and CD8+ clones expanded.

Sequencing was performed with immunoSEQ multiplex PCR; in TCRdb, only in-frame clones are kept and a portion is missing. The table records over 25,000 clones, roughly four fifths of them present only once. Worth noting for this clone: Antigen: not known.

If patients had autoimmune disease history or systemic immunosuppression, they were excluded. The CDR3 runs to 13 residues. The V and J ends lost 8 bases and 3 bases respectively, with 8 bases between them. CDR1 MDHEN and CDR2 SYDVKM come from the germline V gene. The sample here was CD4+ or CD8+ T cells sorted from blood, taken in a trial of the OX40 agonist ivuxolimab. The TCR was taken from an adult with an advanced solid tumor such as melanoma, head and neck, liver or kidney cancer. This chain joins TRBV28 and TRBJ1-6; possibly TRBD1 for D (5 bases). Here the CDR3 DNA reads TGTGCCAGCGCGGGACGCTATAATTCACCCCTCCACTTT. Encoded protein: CASAGRYNSPLHF.